Listed here is a single TCR beta chain. This specimen belongs to a study of T cell responses to AZD1222 COVID-19 vaccine. This CDR3 has 14 amino acids. V lost 6 bases and J 3 bases, leaving 15 bases between the germline ends. Assay: immunoSEQ multiplex PCR; the TCRdb copy retains only in-frame clones and omits some. The data hold 120,000 or so clones, with 90% to 95% observed a single time. The chain is built from TRBV23-1 and TRBJ2-7, with unresolved D. TRBV23-1 is an ORF for which the function is uncertain. The sequence was collected from an adult in good health. This material consisted of peripheral blood, taken on day 0 of AZD1222 vaccination. CDR3 residues: CASSYARERYEQYF. Written as DNA, the CDR3 is TGCGCCAGCAGCTACGCAAGGGAACGCTACGAGCAGTACTTC.